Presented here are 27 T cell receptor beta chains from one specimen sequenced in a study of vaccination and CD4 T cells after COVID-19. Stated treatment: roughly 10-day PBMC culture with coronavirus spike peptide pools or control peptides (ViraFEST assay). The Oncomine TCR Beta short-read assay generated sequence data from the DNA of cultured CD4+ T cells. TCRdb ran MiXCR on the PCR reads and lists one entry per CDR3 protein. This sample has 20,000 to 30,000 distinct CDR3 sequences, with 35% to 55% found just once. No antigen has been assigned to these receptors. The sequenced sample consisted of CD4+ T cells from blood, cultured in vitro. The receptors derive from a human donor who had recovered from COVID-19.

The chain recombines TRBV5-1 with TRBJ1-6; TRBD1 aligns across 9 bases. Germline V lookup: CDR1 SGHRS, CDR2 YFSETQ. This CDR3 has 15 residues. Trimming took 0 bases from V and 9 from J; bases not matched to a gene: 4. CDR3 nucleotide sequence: TGCGCCAGCAGCTTGGGGGGACAGGGAAGTTCACCCCTCCACTTT. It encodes CASSLGGQGSSPLHF.

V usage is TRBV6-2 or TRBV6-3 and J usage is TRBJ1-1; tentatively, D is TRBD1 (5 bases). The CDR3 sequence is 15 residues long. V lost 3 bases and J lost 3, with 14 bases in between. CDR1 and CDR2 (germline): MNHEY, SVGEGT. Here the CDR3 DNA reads TGTGCCAGCAGTTATAGGATAACAGGCCACACTGAAGCTTTCTTT. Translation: CASSYRITGHTEAFF.

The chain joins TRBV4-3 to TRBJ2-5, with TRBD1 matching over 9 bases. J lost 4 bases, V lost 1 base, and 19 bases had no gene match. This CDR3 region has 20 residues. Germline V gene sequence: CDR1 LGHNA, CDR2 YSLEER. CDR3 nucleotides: TGCGCCAGCAGCCAAGCGTTTGGGTCGACAGGGGGGCGCTTGACAGAGACCCAGTACTTC. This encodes CASSQAFGSTGGRLTETQYF.

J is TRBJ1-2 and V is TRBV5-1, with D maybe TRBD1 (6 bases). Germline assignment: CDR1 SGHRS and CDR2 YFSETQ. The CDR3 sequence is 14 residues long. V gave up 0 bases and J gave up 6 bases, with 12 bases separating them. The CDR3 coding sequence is TGCGCCAGCAGCTTGGGCCCCGGACAGCATGGCTACACCTTC. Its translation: CASSLGPGQHGYTF.

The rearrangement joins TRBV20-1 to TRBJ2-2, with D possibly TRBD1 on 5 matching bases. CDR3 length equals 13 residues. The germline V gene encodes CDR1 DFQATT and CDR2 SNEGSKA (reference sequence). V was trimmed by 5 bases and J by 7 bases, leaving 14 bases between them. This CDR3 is CSAPRVVGGELFF. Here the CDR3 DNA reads TGCAGTGCTCCCAGGGTCGTTGGCGGGGAGCTGTTTTTT.

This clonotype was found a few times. Here the CDR3 reads CASSLVGDGYTF. Here the CDR3 DNA reads TGTGCCAGCAGTTTAGTAGGGGATGGCTACACCTTC. The V call is TRBV28, the J call TRBJ1-2; D is perhaps TRBD1 (5 bases). The germline gives CDR1 MDHEN, CDR2 SYDVKM. Trimming stripped 2 bases from V and 6 bases from J, with 7 bases between. The CDR3 contains 12 residues.

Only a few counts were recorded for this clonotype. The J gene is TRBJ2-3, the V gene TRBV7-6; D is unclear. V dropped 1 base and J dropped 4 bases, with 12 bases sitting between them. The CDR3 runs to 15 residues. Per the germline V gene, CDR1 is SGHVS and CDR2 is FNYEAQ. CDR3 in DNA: TGTGCCAGCAGCTTAGAGGTAGCCCGGTCAGATACGCAGTATTTT. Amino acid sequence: CASSLEVARSDTQYF.

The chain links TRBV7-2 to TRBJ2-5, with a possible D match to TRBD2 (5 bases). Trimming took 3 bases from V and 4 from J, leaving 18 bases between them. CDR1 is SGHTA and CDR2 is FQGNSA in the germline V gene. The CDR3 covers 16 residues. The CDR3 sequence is CASSFRFEGPVETQYF. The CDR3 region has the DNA TGTGCCAGCAGCTTTAGGTTCGAGGGCCCGGTAGAGACCCAGTACTTC.

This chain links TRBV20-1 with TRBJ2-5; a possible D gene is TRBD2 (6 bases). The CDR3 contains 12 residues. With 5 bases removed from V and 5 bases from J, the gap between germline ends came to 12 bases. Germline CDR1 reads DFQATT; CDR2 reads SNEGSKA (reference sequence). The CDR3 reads CSAGGYRETQYF. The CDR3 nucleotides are TGCAGTGCTGGGGGGTATCGGGAGACCCAGTACTTC.

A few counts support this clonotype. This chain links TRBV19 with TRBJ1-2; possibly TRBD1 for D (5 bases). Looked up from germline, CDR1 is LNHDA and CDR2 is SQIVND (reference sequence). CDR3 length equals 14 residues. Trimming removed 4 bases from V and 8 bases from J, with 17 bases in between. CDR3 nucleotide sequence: TGTGCCAGTAGTACCTCACAGGTCTTGCGGGGCTACACCTTC. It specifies CASSTSQVLRGYTF.

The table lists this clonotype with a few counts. The DNA for the CDR3 is TGTGCCATCAGTCCGGGAGGGGCAGATACGCAGTATTTT. It encodes CAISPGGADTQYF. The chain uses TRBV10-3 and TRBJ2-3, with 8 bases identical to TRBD2. Germline CDR1 ENHRY, CDR2 SYGVKD. This CDR3 is built from 13 residues. V was pared by 5 bases and J by 4 bases, with 2 bases of the junction left unmatched.

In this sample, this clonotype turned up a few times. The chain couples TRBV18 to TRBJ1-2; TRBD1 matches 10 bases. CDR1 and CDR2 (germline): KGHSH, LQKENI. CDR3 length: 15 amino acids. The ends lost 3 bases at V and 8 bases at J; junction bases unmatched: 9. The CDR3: CASSPDRGRIVGYTF. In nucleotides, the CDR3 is TGTGCCAGCTCACCCGACAGGGGGCGCATCGTGGGCTACACCTTC.

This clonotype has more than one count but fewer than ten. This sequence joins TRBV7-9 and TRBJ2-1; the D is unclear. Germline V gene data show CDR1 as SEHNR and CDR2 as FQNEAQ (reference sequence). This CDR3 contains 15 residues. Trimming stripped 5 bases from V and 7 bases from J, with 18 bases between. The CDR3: CASSRPDTTKNEQFF. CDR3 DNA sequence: TGTGCCAGCAGCCGACCAGACACGACGAAGAATGAGCAGTTCTTC. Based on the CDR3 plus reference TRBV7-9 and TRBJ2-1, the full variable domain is DTGVSQNPRHKITKRGQNVTFRCDPISEHNRLYWYRQTLGQGPEFLTYFQNEAQLEKSRLLSDRFSAERPKGSFSTLEIQRTEQGDSAMYLCASSRPDTTKNEQFFGPGTRLTVL.

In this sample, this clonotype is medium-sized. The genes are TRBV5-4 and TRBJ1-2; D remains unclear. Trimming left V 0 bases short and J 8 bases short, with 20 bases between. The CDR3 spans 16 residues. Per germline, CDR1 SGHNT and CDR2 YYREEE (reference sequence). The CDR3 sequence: CASSLDPGALSGGYTF. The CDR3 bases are TGTGCCAGCAGCTTGGATCCAGGAGCTCTAAGTGGCGGCTACACCTTC.

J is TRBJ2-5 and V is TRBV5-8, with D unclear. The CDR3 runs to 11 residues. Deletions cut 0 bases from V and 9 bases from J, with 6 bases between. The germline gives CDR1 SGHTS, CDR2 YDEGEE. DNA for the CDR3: TGTGCCAGCAGCTTGGTATGGGCCCAGTACTTC. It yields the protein CASSLVWAQYF.

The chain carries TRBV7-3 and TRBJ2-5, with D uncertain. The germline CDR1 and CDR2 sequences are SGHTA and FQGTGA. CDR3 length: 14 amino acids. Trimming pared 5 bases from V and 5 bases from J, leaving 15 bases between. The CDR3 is CASSLQFQGETQYF. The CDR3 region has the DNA TGTGCCAGCAGCCTCCAGTTCCAAGGGGAGACCCAGTACTTC.

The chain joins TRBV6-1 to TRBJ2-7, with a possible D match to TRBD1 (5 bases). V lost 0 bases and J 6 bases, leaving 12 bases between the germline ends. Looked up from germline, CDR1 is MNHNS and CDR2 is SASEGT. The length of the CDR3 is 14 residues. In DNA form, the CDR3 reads TGTGCCAGCAGTGAAGCAGTTGTCAGGGCCGAGCAGTACTTC. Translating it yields CASSEAVVRAEQYF.

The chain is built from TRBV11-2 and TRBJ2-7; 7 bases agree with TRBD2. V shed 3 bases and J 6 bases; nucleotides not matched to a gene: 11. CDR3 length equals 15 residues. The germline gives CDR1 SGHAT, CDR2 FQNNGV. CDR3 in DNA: TGTGCCAGCAGCTTGGGGGGGGAGCCGGCCACCGAGCAGTACTTC. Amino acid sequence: CASSLGGEPATEQYF.

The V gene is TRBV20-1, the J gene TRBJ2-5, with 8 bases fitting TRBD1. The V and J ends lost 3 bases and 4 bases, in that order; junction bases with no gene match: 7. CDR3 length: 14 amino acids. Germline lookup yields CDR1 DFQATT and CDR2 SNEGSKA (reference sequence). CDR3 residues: CSARSFQGAETQYF. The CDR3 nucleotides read TGCAGTGCTAGGTCTTTTCAGGGGGCAGAGACCCAGTACTTC.

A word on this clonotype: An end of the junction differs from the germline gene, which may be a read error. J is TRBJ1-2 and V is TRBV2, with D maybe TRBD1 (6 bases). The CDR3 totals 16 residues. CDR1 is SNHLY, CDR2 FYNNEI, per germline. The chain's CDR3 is CATSAFGVQGHYGYTF. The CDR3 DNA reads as TGTGCCACCAGTGCATTCGGGGTCCAGGGGCACTATGGCTACACCTTC.

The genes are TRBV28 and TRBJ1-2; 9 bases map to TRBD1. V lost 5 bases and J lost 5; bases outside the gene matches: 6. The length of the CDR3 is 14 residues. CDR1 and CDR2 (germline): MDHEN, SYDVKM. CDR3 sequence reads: CASSHRGPLYGYTF. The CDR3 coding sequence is TGTGCCAGCAGTCACAGGGGGCCACTTTATGGCTACACCTTC.

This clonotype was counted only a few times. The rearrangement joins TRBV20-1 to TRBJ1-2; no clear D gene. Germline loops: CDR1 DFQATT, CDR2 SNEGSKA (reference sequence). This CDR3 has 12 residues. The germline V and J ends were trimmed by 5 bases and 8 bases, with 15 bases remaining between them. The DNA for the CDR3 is TGCAGTGCTCGACCGGGCCTCGGAGGCTACACCTTC. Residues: CSARPGLGGYTF.

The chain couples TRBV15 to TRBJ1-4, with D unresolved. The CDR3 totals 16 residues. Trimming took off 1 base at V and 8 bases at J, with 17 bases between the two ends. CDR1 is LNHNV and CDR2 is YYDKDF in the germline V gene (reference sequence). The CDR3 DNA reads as TGTGCCACCAGCAGAGTAGGTTCGGGGTCCAGGGAAAAACTGTTTTTT. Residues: CATSRVGSGSREKLFF.

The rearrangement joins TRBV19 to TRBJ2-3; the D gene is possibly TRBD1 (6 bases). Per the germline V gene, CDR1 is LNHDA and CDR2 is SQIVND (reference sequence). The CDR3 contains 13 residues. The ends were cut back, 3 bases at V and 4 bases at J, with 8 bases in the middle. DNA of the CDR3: TGTGCCAGTAGTATGGGGGCATCAGATACGCAGTATTTT. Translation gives CASSMGASDTQYF.

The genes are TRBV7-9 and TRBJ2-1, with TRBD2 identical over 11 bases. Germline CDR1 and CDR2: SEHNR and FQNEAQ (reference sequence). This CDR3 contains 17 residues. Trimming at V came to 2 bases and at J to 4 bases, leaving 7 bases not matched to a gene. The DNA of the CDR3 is TGTGCCAGCAGCTTATTTACCGGGACTAGCGGATACAATGAGCAGTTCTTC. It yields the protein CASSLFTGTSGYNEQFF.

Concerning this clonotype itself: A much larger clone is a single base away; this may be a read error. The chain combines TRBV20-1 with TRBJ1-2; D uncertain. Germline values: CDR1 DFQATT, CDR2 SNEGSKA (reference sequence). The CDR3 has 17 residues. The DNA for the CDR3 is TGCAGTGCTAGAGGCGGGTCCGGCCGGCGACCAAACTATGGCTACGCCTTC. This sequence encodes CSARGGSGRRPNYGYAF.

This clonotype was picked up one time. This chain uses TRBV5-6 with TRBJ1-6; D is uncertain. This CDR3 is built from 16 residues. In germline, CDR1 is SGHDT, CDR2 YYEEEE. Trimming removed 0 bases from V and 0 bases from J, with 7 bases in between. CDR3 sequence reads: CASSLAGSSYNSPLHF. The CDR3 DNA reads TGTGCCAGCAGCTTGGCGGGGAGCTCCTATAATTCACCCCTCCACTTT.